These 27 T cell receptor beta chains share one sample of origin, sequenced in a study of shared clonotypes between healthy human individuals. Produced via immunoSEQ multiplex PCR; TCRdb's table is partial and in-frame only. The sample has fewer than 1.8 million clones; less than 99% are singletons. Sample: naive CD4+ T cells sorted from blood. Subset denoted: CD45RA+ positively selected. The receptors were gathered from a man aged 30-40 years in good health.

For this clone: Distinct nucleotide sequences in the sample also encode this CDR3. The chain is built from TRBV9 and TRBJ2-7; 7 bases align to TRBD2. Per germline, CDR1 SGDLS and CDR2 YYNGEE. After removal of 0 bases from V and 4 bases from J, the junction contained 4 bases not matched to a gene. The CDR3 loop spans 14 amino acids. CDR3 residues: CASSVGASGYEQYF. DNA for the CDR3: TGTGCCAGCAGCGTAGGGGCTAGCGGTTACGAGCAGTACTTC.

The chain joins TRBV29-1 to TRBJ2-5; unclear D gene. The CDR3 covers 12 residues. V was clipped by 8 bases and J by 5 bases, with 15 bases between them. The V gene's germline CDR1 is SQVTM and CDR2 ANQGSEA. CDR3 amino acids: CSFPGPQETQYF. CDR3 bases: TGCAGCTTCCCGGGCCCCCAGGAGACCCAGTACTTC.

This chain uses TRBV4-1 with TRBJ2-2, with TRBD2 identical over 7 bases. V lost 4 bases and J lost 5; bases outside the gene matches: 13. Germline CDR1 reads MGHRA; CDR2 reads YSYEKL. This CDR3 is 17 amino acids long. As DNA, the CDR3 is TGCGCCAGCAGCCGACGTAACCCACTACTAGCGACCGGGGAGCTGTTTTTT. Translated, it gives CASSRRNPLLATGELFF.

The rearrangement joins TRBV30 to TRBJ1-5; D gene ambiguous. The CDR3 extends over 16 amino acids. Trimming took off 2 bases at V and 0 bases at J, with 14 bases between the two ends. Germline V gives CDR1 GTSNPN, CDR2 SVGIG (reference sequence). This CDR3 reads CAWSRGGGYSNQPQHF. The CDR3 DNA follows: TGTGCCTGGAGTCGGGGAGGTGGGTATAGCAATCAGCCCCAGCATTTT.

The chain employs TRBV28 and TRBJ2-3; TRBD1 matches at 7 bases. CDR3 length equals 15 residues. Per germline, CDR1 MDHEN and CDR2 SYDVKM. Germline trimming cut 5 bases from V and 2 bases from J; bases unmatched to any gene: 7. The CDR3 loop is CASSVPGQYTDTQYF. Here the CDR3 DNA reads TGTGCCAGCAGTGTTCCGGGACAGTACACAGATACGCAGTATTTT.

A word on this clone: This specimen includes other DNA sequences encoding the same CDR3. The chain's CDR3 is CASSLASGSYNEQFF. In DNA, the CDR3 is TGTGCCAGCAGCTTAGCGAGCGGCTCCTACAATGAGCAGTTCTTC. V usage is TRBV11-2 and J usage is TRBJ2-1; TRBD2 might be the D (5 bases). Trimming pared 1 base from V and 0 bases from J, leaving 7 bases between. Looked up from germline, CDR1 is SGHAT and CDR2 is FQNNGV. The CDR3 runs 15 residues.

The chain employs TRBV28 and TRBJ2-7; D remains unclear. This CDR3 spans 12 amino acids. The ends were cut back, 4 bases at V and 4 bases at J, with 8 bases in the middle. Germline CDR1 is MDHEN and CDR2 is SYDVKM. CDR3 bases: TGTGCCAGCAGTTCCCAGTGGTACGAGCAGTACTTC. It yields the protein CASSSQWYEQYF.

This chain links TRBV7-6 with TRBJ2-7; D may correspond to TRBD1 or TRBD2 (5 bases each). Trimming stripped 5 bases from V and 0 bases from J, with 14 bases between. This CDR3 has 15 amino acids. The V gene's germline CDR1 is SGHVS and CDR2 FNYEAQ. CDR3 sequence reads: CASSPGTLSSYEQYF. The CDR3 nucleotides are TGTGCCAGCAGCCCCGGGACGTTGAGCTCCTACGAGCAGTACTTC.

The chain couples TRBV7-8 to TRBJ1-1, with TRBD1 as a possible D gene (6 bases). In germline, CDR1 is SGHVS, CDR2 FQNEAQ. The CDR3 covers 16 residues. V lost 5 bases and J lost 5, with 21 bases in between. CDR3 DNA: TGTGCCAGCAGCGTCAAGGGCGACAGGCGAACGACTGAAGCTTTCTTT. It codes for CASSVKGDRRTTEAFF.

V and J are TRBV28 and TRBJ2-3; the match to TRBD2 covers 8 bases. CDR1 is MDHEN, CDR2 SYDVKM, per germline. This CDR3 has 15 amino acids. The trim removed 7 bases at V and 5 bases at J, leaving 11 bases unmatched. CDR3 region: CASNVQESGGDTQYF. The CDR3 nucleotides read TGTGCCAGCAACGTCCAGGAAAGCGGGGGAGATACGCAGTATTTT.

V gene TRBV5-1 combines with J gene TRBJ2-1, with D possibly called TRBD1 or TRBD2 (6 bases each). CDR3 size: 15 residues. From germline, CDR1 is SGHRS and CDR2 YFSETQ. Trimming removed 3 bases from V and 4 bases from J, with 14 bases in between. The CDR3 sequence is CASSSVGGAYNEQFF. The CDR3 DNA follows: TGCGCCAGCAGCTCGGTGGGGGGCGCTTACAATGAGCAGTTCTTC.

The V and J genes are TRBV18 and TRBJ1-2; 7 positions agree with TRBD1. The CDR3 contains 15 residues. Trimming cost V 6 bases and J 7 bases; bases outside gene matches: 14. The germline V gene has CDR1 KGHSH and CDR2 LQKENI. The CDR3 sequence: CASSSGIETGSGYTF. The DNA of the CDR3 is TGTGCCAGCTCCTCCGGCATTGAGACAGGGAGTGGCTACACCTTC.

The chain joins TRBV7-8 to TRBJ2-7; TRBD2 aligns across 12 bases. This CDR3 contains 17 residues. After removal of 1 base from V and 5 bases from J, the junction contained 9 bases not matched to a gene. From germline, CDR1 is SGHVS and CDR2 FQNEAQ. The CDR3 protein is CASSLDATSGSYHEQYF. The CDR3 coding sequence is TGTGCCAGCAGCTTAGACGCGACTAGCGGGAGTTACCACGAGCAGTACTTC.

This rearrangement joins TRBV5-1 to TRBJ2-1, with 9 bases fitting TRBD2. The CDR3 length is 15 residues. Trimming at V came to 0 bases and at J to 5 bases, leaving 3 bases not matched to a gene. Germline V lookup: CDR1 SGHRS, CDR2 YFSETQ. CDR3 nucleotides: TGCGCCAGCAGCTTGGGACTAGCGGAGAACAATGAGCAGTTCTTC. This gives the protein CASSLGLAENNEQFF.

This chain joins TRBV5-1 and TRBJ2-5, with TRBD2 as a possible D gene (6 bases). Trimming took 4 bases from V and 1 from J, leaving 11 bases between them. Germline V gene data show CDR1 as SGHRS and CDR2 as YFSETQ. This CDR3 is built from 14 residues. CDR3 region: CASSQSSAQETQYF. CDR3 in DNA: TGCGCCAGCAGCCAATCTAGCGCCCAAGAGACCCAGTACTTC.

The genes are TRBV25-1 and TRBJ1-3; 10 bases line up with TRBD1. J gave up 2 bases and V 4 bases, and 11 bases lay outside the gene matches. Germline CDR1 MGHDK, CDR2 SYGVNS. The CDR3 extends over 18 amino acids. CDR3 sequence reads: CASSGWDRGKVAGNTIYF. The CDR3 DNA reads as TGTGCCAGCAGTGGATGGGACAGGGGAAAGGTGGCTGGAAACACCATATATTTT.

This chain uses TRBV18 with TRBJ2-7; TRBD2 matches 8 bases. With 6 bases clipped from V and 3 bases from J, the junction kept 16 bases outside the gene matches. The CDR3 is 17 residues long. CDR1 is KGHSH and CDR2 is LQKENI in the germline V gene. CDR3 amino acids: CASSTLREAGVSYEQYF. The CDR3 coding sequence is TGTGCCAGCTCCACACTCCGAGAAGCGGGAGTGAGCTACGAGCAGTACTTC. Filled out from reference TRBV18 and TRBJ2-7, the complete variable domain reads NAGVMQNPRHLVRRRGQEARLRCSPMKGHSHVYWYRQLPEEGLKFMVYLQKENIIDESGMPKERFSAEFPKEGPSILRIQQVVRGDSAAYFCASSTLREAGVSYEQYFGPGTRLTVT.

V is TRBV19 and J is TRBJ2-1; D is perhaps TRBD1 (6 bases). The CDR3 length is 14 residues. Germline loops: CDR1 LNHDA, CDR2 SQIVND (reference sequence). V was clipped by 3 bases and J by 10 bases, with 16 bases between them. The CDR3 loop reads CASSIRQGQGEQFF. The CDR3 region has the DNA TGTGCCAGTAGTATTAGGCAGGGTCAGGGGGAGCAGTTCTTC.

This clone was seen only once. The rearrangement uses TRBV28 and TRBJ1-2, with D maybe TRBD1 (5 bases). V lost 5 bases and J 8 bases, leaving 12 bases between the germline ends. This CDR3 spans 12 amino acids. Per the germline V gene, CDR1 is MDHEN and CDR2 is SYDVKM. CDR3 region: CASSPPPGGYTF. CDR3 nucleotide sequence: TGTGCCAGCAGTCCACCACCAGGGGGCTACACCTTC.

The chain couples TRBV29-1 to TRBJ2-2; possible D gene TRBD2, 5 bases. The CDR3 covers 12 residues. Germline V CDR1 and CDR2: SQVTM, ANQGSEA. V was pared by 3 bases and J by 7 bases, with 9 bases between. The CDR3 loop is CSVDGRGGELFF. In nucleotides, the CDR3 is TGCAGCGTTGATGGCCGGGGCGGGGAGCTGTTTTTT.

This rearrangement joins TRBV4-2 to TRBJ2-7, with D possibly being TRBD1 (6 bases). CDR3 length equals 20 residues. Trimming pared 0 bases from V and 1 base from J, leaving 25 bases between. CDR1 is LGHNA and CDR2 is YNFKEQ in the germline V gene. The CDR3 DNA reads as TGTGCCAGCAGCCAAGACCAGCCGCCCCCTACAGGGACCCTATCCTACGAGCAGTACTTC. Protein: CASSQDQPPPTGTLSYEQYF.

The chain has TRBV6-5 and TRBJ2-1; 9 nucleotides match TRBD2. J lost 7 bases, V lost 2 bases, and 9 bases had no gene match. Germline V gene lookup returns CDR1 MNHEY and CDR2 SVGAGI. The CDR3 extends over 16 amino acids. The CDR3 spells CASSYKLAGFLNEQFF. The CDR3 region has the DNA TGTGCCAGCAGTTACAAGCTAGCGGGATTTTTAAATGAGCAGTTCTTC.

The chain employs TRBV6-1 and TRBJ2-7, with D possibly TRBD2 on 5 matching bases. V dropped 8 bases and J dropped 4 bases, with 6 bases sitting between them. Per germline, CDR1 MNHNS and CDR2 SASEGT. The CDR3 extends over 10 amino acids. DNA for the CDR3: TGTGCCAGCCGGGAATACGAGCAGTACTTC. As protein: CASREYEQYF.

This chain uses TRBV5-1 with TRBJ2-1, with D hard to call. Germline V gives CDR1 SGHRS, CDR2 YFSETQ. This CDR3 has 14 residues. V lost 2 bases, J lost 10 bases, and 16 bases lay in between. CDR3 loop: CASSFNPDGNEQFF. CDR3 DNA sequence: TGCGCCAGCAGCTTCAACCCGGACGGAAACGAGCAGTTCTTC.

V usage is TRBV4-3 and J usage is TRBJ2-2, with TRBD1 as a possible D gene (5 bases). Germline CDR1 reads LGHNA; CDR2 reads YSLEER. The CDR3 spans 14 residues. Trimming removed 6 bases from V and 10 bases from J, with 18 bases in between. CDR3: CASSSIGAPPELFF. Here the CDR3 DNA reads TGCGCCAGCAGTTCCATTGGGGCCCCTCCGGAGCTGTTTTTT.

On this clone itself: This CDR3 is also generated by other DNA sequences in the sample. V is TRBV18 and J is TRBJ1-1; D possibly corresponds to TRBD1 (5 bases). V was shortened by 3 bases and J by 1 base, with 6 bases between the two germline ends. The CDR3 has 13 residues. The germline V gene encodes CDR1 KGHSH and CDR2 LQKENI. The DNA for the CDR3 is TGTGCCAGCTCACCGCAGGGGAACACTGAAGCTTTCTTT. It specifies CASSPQGNTEAFF.

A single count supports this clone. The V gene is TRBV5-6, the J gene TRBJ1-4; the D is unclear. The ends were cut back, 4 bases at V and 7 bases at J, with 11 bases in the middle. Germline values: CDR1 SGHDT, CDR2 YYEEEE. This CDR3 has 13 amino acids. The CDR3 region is CASSNSPGEKLFF. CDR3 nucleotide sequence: TGTGCCAGCAGCAATTCTCCCGGTGAAAAACTGTTTTTT.